One sample yielded the 9 T cell receptor beta chains listed below, sequenced in a study of blood T cell repertoires in COVID-19. Repertoires were generated with immunoSEQ multiplex PCR, while TCRdb's copy carries only in-frame clones and drops some. Among over 200,000 clones listed, approximately 92% were seen once. Sequencing was performed on peripheral blood. All receptors come from a person between 18 and 35 years old with COVID-19, enrolled during active disease.

This clone is a singleton in its sample. CDR3 sequence reads: CASSSTVRQGKGHEQFF. CDR3 in DNA: TGTGCCAGCAGCTCCACTGTAAGACAGGGGAAAGGGCATGAGCAGTTCTTC. The chain combines TRBV7-9 with TRBJ2-1; 8 nucleotides line up with TRBD1. The trim removed 4 bases at V and 8 bases at J, leaving 16 bases unmatched. Per germline, CDR1 SEHNR and CDR2 FQNEAQ (reference sequence). CDR3 length: 17 residues.

The gene calls are TRBV4-3 and TRBJ1-3, with unresolved D. Trimming stripped 1 base from V and 0 bases from J, with 7 bases between. The CDR3 totals 15 residues. Germline lookup yields CDR1 LGHNA and CDR2 YSLEER. The CDR3, as DNA: TGCGCCAGCAGCCAAGTGGCGGGCTCTGGAAACACCATATATTTT. This encodes CASSQVAGSGNTIYF.

The chain's CDR3 is CASSESPNRFASGRAAYNEQFF. For the CDR3, the DNA is TGTGCCAGCTCTGAATCACCTAACAGGTTCGCTAGCGGGAGGGCCGCCTACAATGAGCAGTTCTTC. J is TRBJ2-1 and V is TRBV18; 12 nucleotides line up with TRBD2. The junction had 23 bases not matched to a gene; V was cut back by 6 bases and J by 2 bases. CDR1 is KGHSH and CDR2 is LQKENI in the germline V gene. The CDR3 has 22 amino acids.

The chain employs TRBV19 and TRBJ2-7, with 8 positions matching TRBD2. CDR1 and CDR2 (germline): LNHDA, SQIVND (reference sequence). Trimming took 5 bases from V and 0 from J; bases not matched to a gene: 6. The CDR3 extends over 15 amino acids. This CDR3 is CASSYVAGGSYEQYF. The CDR3, as DNA: TGTGCCAGTAGTTACGTGGCGGGAGGCTCCTACGAGCAGTACTTC.

This chain joins TRBV13 and TRBJ2-5, with unresolved D. This CDR3 has 11 residues. Looked up from germline, CDR1 is PRHDT and CDR2 is FYEKMQ (reference sequence). Trimming removed 3 bases at V and 9 bases at J, with 8 bases between. The CDR3 region has the DNA TGTGCCAGCAGCTTTCAAAATTCCCAGTACTTC. This translates into CASSFQNSQYF.

The chain is built from TRBV11-2 and TRBJ2-7, with 8 positions matching TRBD1. This CDR3 contains 15 residues. Trimming cost V 4 bases and J 2 bases; bases outside gene matches: 7. The V gene's germline CDR1 is SGHAT and CDR2 FQNNGV. CDR3 in amino acids: CASSSTQGATYEQYF. The CDR3 DNA is TGTGCCAGCAGCTCGACGCAGGGGGCGACCTACGAGCAGTACTTC.

The chain employs TRBV7-2 and TRBJ1-3, with D uncertain. The CDR3 is 15 amino acids. V was pared by 6 bases and J by 4 bases, with 16 bases between. Looked up from germline, CDR1 is SGHTA and CDR2 is FQGNSA. CDR3 DNA: TGTGCCAGCAGTATACATCTCCCGGGGGGAAACACCATATATTTT. Protein: CASSIHLPGGNTIYF.

This sequence joins TRBV28 and TRBJ2-2; 7 bases line up with TRBD2. Losses at the gene ends were 1 base for V and 6 bases for J; bases not matched to a gene: 11. CDR3 size: 17 residues. The germline V gene encodes CDR1 MDHEN and CDR2 SYDVKM. The CDR3: CASSLYSGTRVAGELFF. CDR3 coding DNA: TGTGCCAGCAGTTTATACAGCGGGACCCGGGTGGCCGGGGAGCTGTTTTTT.

The chain employs TRBV7-9 and TRBJ2-7, with D perhaps TRBD2 (5 bases). The germline V and J ends were trimmed by 5 bases and 5 bases, with 13 bases remaining between them. The CDR3 consists of 13 residues. In germline, CDR1 is SEHNR, CDR2 FQNEAQ (reference sequence). The chain's CDR3 is CASSPGGLDEQYF. The CDR3 coding sequence is TGTGCCAGCAGCCCCGGAGGCTTGGACGAGCAGTACTTC. The full variable domain, with the rest looked up from reference TRBV7-9 and TRBJ2-7, is DTGVSQNPRHKITKRGQNVTFRCDPISEHNRLYWYRQTLGQGPEFLTYFQNEAQLEKSRLLSDRFSAERPKGSFSTLEIQRTEQGDSAMYLCASSPGGLDEQYFGPGTRLTVT.